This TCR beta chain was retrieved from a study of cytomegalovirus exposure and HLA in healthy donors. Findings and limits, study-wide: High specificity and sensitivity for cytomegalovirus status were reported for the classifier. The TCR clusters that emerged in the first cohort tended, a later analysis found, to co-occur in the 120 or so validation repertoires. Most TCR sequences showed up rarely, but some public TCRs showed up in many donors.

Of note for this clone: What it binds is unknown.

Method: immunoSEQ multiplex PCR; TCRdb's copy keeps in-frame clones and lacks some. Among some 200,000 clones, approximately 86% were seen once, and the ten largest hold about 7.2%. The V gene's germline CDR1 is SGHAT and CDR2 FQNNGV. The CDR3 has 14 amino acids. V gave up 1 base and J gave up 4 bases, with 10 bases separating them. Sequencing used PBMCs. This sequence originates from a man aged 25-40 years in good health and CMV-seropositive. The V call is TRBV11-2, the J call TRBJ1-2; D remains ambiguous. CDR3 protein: CASSLGRLSYGYTF. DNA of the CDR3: TGTGCCAGCAGCTTAGGCCGACTCTCCTATGGCTACACCTTC.